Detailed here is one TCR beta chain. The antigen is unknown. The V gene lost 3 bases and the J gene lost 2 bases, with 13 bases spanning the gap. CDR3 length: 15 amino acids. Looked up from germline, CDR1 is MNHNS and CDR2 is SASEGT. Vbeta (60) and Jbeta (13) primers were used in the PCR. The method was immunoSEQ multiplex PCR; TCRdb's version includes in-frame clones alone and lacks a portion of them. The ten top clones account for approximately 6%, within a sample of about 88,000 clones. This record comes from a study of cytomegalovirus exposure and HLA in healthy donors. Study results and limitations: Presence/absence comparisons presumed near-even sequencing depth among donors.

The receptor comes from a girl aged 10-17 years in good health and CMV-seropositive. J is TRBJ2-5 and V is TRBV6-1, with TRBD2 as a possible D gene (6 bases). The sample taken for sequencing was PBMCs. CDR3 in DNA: TGTGCCAGCAGTGAGTGGGAGGAACAGCAAGAGACCCAGTACTTC. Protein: CASSEWEEQQETQYF.